This T cell receptor beta chain was profiled in a study of response to subunit inactivated influenza vaccine. Overall study results and limits: With each seasonal influenza vaccination, the authors suggested, few new T cells are recruited.

The sample holds a few counts of this clonotype. Its specificity is unknown. Trimming cost V 8 bases and J 7 bases, with 5 bases left between them. CDR3 length equals 9 residues. CDR1 and CDR2 (germline): SEHNR, FQNEAQ (reference sequence). TCRdb ran MiXCR on the RT-PCR reads and lists one entry per CDR3 protein. The table records approximately 500,000 distinct CDR3 sequences, 13% of them present only once. The chain uses TRBV7-9 and TRBJ1-1; D remains ambiguous. The clonotype originates from a man aged 50-59 years who received an inactivated influenza vaccine. This specimen consisted of PBMCs from blood, obtained around seven weeks after vaccination. CDR3 sequence: CASGVEAFF. The CDR3, as DNA: TGTGCCAGCGGGGTTGAAGCTTTCTTT.